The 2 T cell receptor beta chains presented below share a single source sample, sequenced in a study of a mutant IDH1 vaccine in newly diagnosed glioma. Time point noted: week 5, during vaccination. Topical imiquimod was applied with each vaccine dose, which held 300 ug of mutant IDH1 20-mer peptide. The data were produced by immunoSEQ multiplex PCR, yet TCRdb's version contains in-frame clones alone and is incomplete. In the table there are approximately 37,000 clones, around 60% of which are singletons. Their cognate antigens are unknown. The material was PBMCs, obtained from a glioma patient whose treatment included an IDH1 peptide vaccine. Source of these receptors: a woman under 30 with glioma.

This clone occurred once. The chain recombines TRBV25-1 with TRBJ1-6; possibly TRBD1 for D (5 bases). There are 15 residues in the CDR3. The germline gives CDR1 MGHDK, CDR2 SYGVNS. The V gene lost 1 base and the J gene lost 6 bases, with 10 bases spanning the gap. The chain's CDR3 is CASSEWGDVNSPLHF. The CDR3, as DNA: TGTGCCAGCAGTGAATGGGGGGATGTTAATTCACCCCTCCACTTT.

CDR3 in DNA: TGTGCCAGCAGCCGGGACAGCTCCTACGAGCAGTACTTC. This sequence encodes CASSRDSSYEQYF. The chain employs TRBV7-2 and TRBJ2-7, with 7 nucleotides matching TRBD1. Germline assignment: CDR1 SGHTA and CDR2 FQGNSA. This CDR3 contains 13 residues. V lost 5 bases and J lost 0; bases outside the gene matches: 1.